This TCR beta chain was documented in a study of somatic mutations in cytotoxic T cells in rheumatoid arthritis. This clone was detected only once. Some clones are missing from TCRdb's copy, which holds only in-frame ones; the method was immunoSEQ multiplex PCR. The repertoire consists of 15,000 to 20,000 clones, with about 80% occurring once and the leading ten covering about an eighth. V was trimmed by 6 bases and J by 8 bases, leaving 17 bases between them. CDR1 is SGHRS and CDR2 is YFSETQ in the germline V gene. This CDR3 is built from 14 residues. The sequence derives from an adult with rheumatoid arthritis. V is TRBV5-1 and J is TRBJ2-2; D might be TRBD2 (5 bases). Sequenced: CD8+ T cells sorted from blood. The CDR3 nucleotides read TGCGCCAGCACCTTTATCGACGGCGGGGGGGAGCTGTTTTTT. Translating gives CASTFIDGGGELFF.